The source of this T cell receptor (beta chain) is a study of cytomegalovirus exposure and HLA in healthy donors. The PCR had 60 Vbeta and 13 Jbeta primers. Clones were sequenced by immunoSEQ multiplex PCR, and TCRdb holds only the in-frame ones, with some missing. The profile shows approximately 130,000 clones, roughly 9.6% of them singletons. This CDR3 is built from 15 residues. V dropped 2 bases and J dropped 3 bases, with 13 bases sitting between them. CDR1 is KGHSH, CDR2 LQKENI, per germline. This clone was seen a few times. This clonotype was obtained from a woman aged 40 to 50 in good health and CMV-seropositive. Material for sequencing was PBMCs. The V gene is TRBV18, the J gene TRBJ1-2, with D uncertain. CDR3 nucleotide sequence: TGTGCCAGCTCACCAGAACCGGGGTCGTACTATGGCTACACCTTC. Translating gives CASSPEPGSYYGYTF.